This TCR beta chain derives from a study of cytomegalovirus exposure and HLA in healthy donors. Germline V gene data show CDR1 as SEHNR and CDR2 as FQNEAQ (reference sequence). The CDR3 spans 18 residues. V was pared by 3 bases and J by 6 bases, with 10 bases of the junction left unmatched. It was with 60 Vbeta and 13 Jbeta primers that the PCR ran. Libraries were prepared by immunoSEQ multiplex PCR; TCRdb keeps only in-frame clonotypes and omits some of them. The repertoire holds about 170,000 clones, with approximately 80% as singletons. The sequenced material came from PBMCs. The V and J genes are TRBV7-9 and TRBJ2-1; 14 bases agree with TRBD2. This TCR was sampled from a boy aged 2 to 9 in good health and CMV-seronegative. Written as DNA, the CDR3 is TGTGCCAGCAGCTTCCACCTCCAGACTAGCGGGAGGGCCAATGAGCAGTTCTTC. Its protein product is CASSFHLQTSGRANEQFF.